This TCR beta chain comes out of a study of blood T cell repertoires in COVID-19. Study information: The analysed material was cDNA or gDNA that came from T cells, B-cell-depleted T cells, or PBMCs.

Profiling relied on immunoSEQ multiplex PCR, and the TCRdb table lists in-frame clones only, not all of them. The sample carries fewer than 200,000 clones, roughly 87% recorded once. The germline CDR1 and CDR2 sequences are MGHDK and SYGVNS. V was cut by 0 bases and J by 11 bases, with 10 bases left in between. This CDR3 contains 12 residues. In terms of age and location, participants ranged from roughly 18 to 95 years and lived in under 30 US areas. Clinical history as reported by participants underpinned cohort assignment. The TCR originated in a human donor with acute COVID-19. The donor label of this sample is uncertain. Sequencing input: PBMCs or T cells enriched from blood (not recorded which). This chain links TRBV25-1 with TRBJ1-1, with D maybe TRBD1 (5 bases). CDR3 in amino acids: CASSEYGRAAFF. In DNA form, the CDR3 reads TGTGCCAGCAGTGAATACGGCAGGGCGGCTTTCTTT.